Listed below are T cell receptor beta chains from one sample, sequenced in a study of blood T cell repertoires in COVID-19. The protocol was immunoSEQ multiplex PCR, while the TCRdb copy is restricted to in-frame clones and leaves out a portion. The sample records about 180,000 clones, approximately 85% being singletons. Sequencing was done on a sample of peripheral blood. The source of these receptors is a woman aged 60 to 75 with COVID-19, enrolled during active disease. Each CDR3 is given with its conserved first and last residue. Each record gives: D gene, V gene, clone size, J gene, CDR3 protein, CDR3 DNA. D genes are given only for firm matches. The listing skips clone size in some rows; elsewhere it reads once, few, many or a size class.

d_call: TRBD1
v_call: TRBV19
clone_size: few
j_call: TRBJ2-2
cdr3_aa: CASNQGQGVTGELFF
cdr3_nt: TGTGCCAGTAACCAGGGGCAGGGGGTAACCGGGGAGCTGTTTTTT

d_call: TRBD1
v_call: TRBV7-8
clone_size: .
j_call: TRBJ2-7
cdr3_aa: CASNPDRGAPYEQYF
cdr3_nt: TGTGCCAGCAACCCGGACAGGGGGGCCCCCTACGAGCAGTACTTC

d_call: TRBD1
v_call: TRBV20-1
clone_size: .
j_call: TRBJ1-2
cdr3_aa: CSASRSGGVGGYTF
cdr3_nt: TGCAGTGCTAGTAGATCAGGGGGCGTGGGAGGCTACACCTTC

d_call: TRBD1
v_call: TRBV7-6
clone_size: .
j_call: TRBJ1-4
cdr3_aa: CASSSTGAINEKLFF
cdr3_nt: TGTGCCAGCAGCTCTACAGGGGCGATTAATGAAAAACTGTTTTTT

d_call: .
v_call: TRBV6-1
clone_size: .
j_call: TRBJ1-5
cdr3_aa: CASSEWGGVNQPQHF
cdr3_nt: TGTGCCAGCAGTGAATGGGGAGGGGTCAATCAGCCCCAGCATTTT

d_call: .
v_call: TRBV21-1
clone_size: few
j_call: TRBJ2-7
cdr3_aa: CASSKRAGDLSYEQYF
cdr3_nt: TGTGCCAGCAGCAAACGTGCGGGGGACCTCTCCTACGAGCAGTACTTC

d_call: .
v_call: TRBV28
clone_size: .
j_call: TRBJ2-1
cdr3_aa: CASSFTGLGYNEQFF
cdr3_nt: TGTGCCAGCAGTTTCACAGGGCTGGGCTACAATGAGCAGTTCTTC

d_call: .
v_call: TRBV6-5
clone_size: .
j_call: TRBJ2-7
cdr3_aa: CASYGLYEQYF
cdr3_nt: TGTGCCTCCTACGGTCTCTACGAGCAGTACTTC

d_call: .
v_call: TRBV24-1
clone_size: .
j_call: TRBJ1-1
cdr3_aa: CATSDFPRERTEAFF
cdr3_nt: TGTGCCACCAGTGATTTCCCCCGGGAGCGCACTGAAGCTTTCTTT

d_call: .
v_call: TRBV5-1
clone_size: .
j_call: TRBJ1-1
cdr3_aa: CASASEQGLTEAFF
cdr3_nt: TGCGCCAGCGCGAGCGAACAGGGTTTAACTGAAGCTTTCTTT

d_call: .
v_call: TRBV28
clone_size: few
j_call: TRBJ1-1
cdr3_aa: CAAGRGNTEAFF
cdr3_nt: TGTGCCGCGGGGAGGGGGAACACTGAAGCTTTCTTT

d_call: .
v_call: TRBV9
clone_size: .
j_call: TRBJ2-3
cdr3_aa: CASSVRRTDTQYF
cdr3_nt: TGTGCCAGCAGCGTACGTCGCACAGATACGCAGTATTTT

d_call: TRBD2
v_call: TRBV11-2
clone_size: .
j_call: TRBJ2-1
cdr3_aa: CASKFSLAAYNEQFF
cdr3_nt: TGTGCCAGCAAATTTAGCCTAGCGGCCTACAATGAGCAGTTCTTC

d_call: TRBD2
v_call: TRBV27
clone_size: .
j_call: TRBJ2-2
cdr3_aa: CASSLPAGANTGELFF
cdr3_nt: TGTGCCAGCAGTTTACCAGCGGGGGCGAACACCGGGGAGCTGTTTTTT

d_call: TRBD1
v_call: TRBV7-9
clone_size: many
j_call: TRBJ1-6
cdr3_aa: CASSLQGAVSPLHF
cdr3_nt: TGTGCCAGCAGCTTGCAGGGGGCCGTGTCACCCCTCCACTTT

d_call: .
v_call: TRBV2
clone_size: .
j_call: TRBJ2-1
cdr3_aa: CASSELGVGNEQFF
cdr3_nt: TGTGCCAGCAGTGAACTAGGGGTGGGCAATGAGCAGTTCTTC

d_call: .
v_call: TRBV6-5
clone_size: .
j_call: TRBJ1-1
cdr3_aa: CASSYLTEAFF
cdr3_nt: TGTGCCAGCAGTTACCTCACTGAAGCTTTCTTT

d_call: .
v_call: TRBV28
clone_size: .
j_call: TRBJ1-1
cdr3_aa: CASSLPGVNTEAFF
cdr3_nt: TGTGCCAGCAGTCTCCCCGGGGTGAACACTGAAGCTTTCTTT

d_call: .
v_call: TRBV19
clone_size: .
j_call: TRBJ1-6
cdr3_aa: CASRVSGSNSPLHF
cdr3_nt: TGTGCCAGTAGGGTATCAGGGTCTAATTCACCCCTCCACTTT

d_call: TRBD2
v_call: TRBV7-9
clone_size: .
j_call: TRBJ2-3
cdr3_aa: CASSLGAGGLDTQYF
cdr3_nt: TGTGCCAGCAGCTTAGGAGCGGGAGGGCTGGATACGCAGTATTTT

d_call: TRBD1
v_call: TRBV10-3
clone_size: .
j_call: TRBJ1-3
cdr3_aa: CAISDSNRGRAGNTIYF
cdr3_nt: TGTGCCATCAGTGACTCCAACAGGGGACGGGCTGGAAACACCATATATTTT

d_call: TRBD1
v_call: TRBV19
clone_size: .
j_call: TRBJ1-4
cdr3_aa: CASNTGTANNEKLFF
cdr3_nt: TGTGCCAGTAATACCGGGACAGCTAATAATGAAAAACTGTTTTTT

d_call: .
v_call: TRBV3-1/TRBV3-2
clone_size: .
j_call: TRBJ1-3
cdr3_aa: CASSPSNSGNTIYF
cdr3_nt: TGTGCCAGCAGCCCCTCTAACTCTGGAAACACCATATATTTT

d_call: TRBD2
v_call: TRBV9
clone_size: .
j_call: TRBJ2-3
cdr3_aa: CASSVEAGGSLSTDTQYF
cdr3_nt: TGTGCCAGCAGCGTAGAAGCGGGGGGGTCCCTGAGCACAGATACGCAGTATTTT